A selection of T cell receptor beta chains follows, all from one sample in a study of regulatory T cells in long-lasting Graves disease. TCRdb ran MiXCR on the multiplex PCR reads and lists one entry per CDR3 protein. The sample holds 400,000 to 500,000 distinct CDR3 sequences; about 22% are singletons and the top ten take roughly 7%. Sample: peripheral blood mononuclear cells (PBMCs), taken when the disease was refractory, from a patient treated with antithyroid drugs. The receptors shown here come from a female donor with Graves disease. Both conserved end residues are part of each CDR3. Fields, in order: D gene, V gene, clone size, J gene, CDR3 DNA, CDR3 protein. A D gene is named only where the DNA matches it firmly. Not all rows give a size; the values are once, few, many and, for expanded clones, a class.

D gene: .
V gene: TRBV7-9
clone size: .
J gene: TRBJ1-1
CDR3 DNA: TGTGCCAGCAGCTTAGTTTCGGGGGTTGACACTGAAGCTTTCTTT
CDR3 protein: CASSLVSGVDTEAFF

D gene: .
V gene: TRBV30
clone size: many
J gene: TRBJ1-1
CDR3 DNA: TGTGCCTGGAGTGAGTCGTCCGAAGCTTTCTTT
CDR3 protein: CAWSESSEAFF

D gene: .
V gene: TRBV28
clone size: many
J gene: TRBJ1-5
CDR3 DNA: TGTGCCAGCTCGGCTTTGAGCAATCAGCCCCAGCATTTT
CDR3 protein: CASSALSNQPQHF

D gene: .
V gene: TRBV7-9
clone size: many
J gene: TRBJ2-2
CDR3 DNA: TGTGCCAGCAGCTCGATACAGGGAGCGAACACCGGGGAGCTGTTTTTT
CDR3 protein: CASSSIQGANTGELFF

D gene: TRBD1
V gene: TRBV20-1
clone size: many
J gene: TRBJ2-4
CDR3 DNA: TGCAGTGCTAGAGTACAGGGGGCCGACATTCAGTACTTC
CDR3 protein: CSARVQGADIQYF

D gene: .
V gene: TRBV2
clone size: many
J gene: TRBJ2-5
CDR3 DNA: TGTGCCAGCAGGCTGACTAGATCGGATGAGACCCAGTACTTC
CDR3 protein: CASRLTRSDETQYF

D gene: TRBD2
V gene: TRBV3-1
clone size: many
J gene: TRBJ2-5
CDR3 DNA: TGTGCCAGCAGCCAAGTAGCGGGGGGAGGACAGACCCAGTACTTC
CDR3 protein: CASSQVAGGGQTQYF

D gene: TRBD1
V gene: TRBV6-1
clone size: .
J gene: TRBJ1-2
CDR3 DNA: TGTGCCAGCATCCAGGACAGGACCGGGCGTGGCTACACCTTC
CDR3 protein: CASIQDRTGRGYTF

D gene: .
V gene: TRBV5-6
clone size: .
J gene: TRBJ2-6
CDR3 DNA: TGTGCCAGCAGTCCCGTTGACGGTGCCAACGTCCTGACTTTC
CDR3 protein: CASSPVDGANVLTF

D gene: .
V gene: TRBV19
clone size: few
J gene: TRBJ1-5
CDR3 DNA: TGTGCCAGCCAGTCCTCACAGGGCAATCAGCCCCAGCATTTT
CDR3 protein: CASQSSQGNQPQHF

D gene: TRBD2
V gene: TRBV6-1
clone size: many
J gene: TRBJ2-5
CDR3 DNA: TGTGCCAGCAAAAACGGACTAGGAGGAGAGACCCAGTACTTC
CDR3 protein: CASKNGLGGETQYF

D gene: .
V gene: TRBV29-1
clone size: few
J gene: TRBJ2-1
CDR3 DNA: TGCAGCGTTGAAGGACCGGACTTCTCCTACAATGAGCAGTTCTTC
CDR3 protein: CSVEGPDFSYNEQFF

D gene: TRBD2
V gene: TRBV7-6
clone size: .
J gene: TRBJ2-3
CDR3 DNA: TGTGCCAGCAGCGCCCCTAGCGGGAGTGCCCCAGATACGCAGTATTTT
CDR3 protein: CASSAPSGSAPDTQYF

D gene: TRBD1
V gene: TRBV29-1
clone size: many
J gene: TRBJ2-7
CDR3 DNA: TGCAGCGTTGAGTCGCAGGGGGCCTACGAGCAGTACTTC
CDR3 protein: CSVESQGAYEQYF

D gene: .
V gene: TRBV29-1
clone size: many
J gene: TRBJ1-2
CDR3 DNA: TGCAGCGTTAAAAAGGACAATCCCTTGGACTATGGCTACACCTTC
CDR3 protein: CSVKKDNPLDYGYTF

D gene: .
V gene: TRBV29-1
clone size: .
J gene: TRBJ2-7
CDR3 DNA: TGCAGCGTCGATGGGCAGAAATACGAGCAGTACTTC
CDR3 protein: CSVDGQKYEQYF

D gene: .
V gene: TRBV6-1
clone size: few
J gene: TRBJ2-6
CDR3 DNA: TGTGCCAGCAGCAGACTGGCATCTGGGGCCAACGTCCTGACTTTC
CDR3 protein: CASSRLASGANVLTF

D gene: .
V gene: TRBV13
clone size: few
J gene: TRBJ1-2
CDR3 DNA: TGTGCCAGCAGCTTCTTTTTCCGGGATAACTATGGCTACACCTTC
CDR3 protein: CASSFFFRDNYGYTF

D gene: TRBD2
V gene: TRBV11-3
clone size: few
J gene: TRBJ2-3
CDR3 DNA: TGTGCCAGCCAACTACTAGCGGGAGGGTCTACGCAGTATTTT
CDR3 protein: CASQLLAGGSTQYF

D gene: .
V gene: TRBV28
clone size: few
J gene: TRBJ2-2
CDR3 DNA: TGTGCCAGCAAGACAACCGGGGAGCTGTTTTTT
CDR3 protein: CASKTTGELFF

D gene: .
V gene: TRBV24-1
clone size: many
J gene: TRBJ2-2
CDR3 DNA: TGTGCCACCAGTGATTTTCCCCGACAGGAGACGGTTGGGGAGCTGTTTTTT
CDR3 protein: CATSDFPRQETVGELFF

D gene: TRBD1
V gene: TRBV6-1
clone size: many
J gene: TRBJ2-5
CDR3 DNA: TGTGCCAGCAGTCCCGGGACAGGGGGCTGGAAGACCCAGTACTTC
CDR3 protein: CASSPGTGGWKTQYF

D gene: TRBD1
V gene: TRBV6-5
clone size: many
J gene: TRBJ2-7
CDR3 DNA: TGTGCCAGCAGTTACTCTGGGACAGGGTACTGCGAGCAGTACTTC
CDR3 protein: CASSYSGTGYCEQYF

D gene: TRBD1
V gene: TRBV3-1
clone size: few
J gene: TRBJ1-1
CDR3 DNA: TGTGCCAGCAGCCAAGGCGGACAGGGGGATATCCTGAGGGCTTTCTTT
CDR3 protein: CASSQGGQGDILRAFF

D gene: .
V gene: TRBV7-3
clone size: many
J gene: TRBJ2-2
CDR3 DNA: TGTGCCAGCAGCCCCCAGGGAACCGGGGAGCTGTTTTTT
CDR3 protein: CASSPQGTGELFF